Sequencing of this T cell receptor beta chain was carried out in a study of CD4 T cells in relation to SARS-CoV-2 and coronaviruses. Profiling relied on immunoSEQ multiplex PCR, and the TCRdb table lists in-frame clones only, not all of them. The sample holds around 35,000 clones, approximately 82% seen once. About this clone itself: Antigen specificity is unknown.

CDR3 size: 14 residues. From germline, CDR1 is SGHVS and CDR2 FQNEAQ. V was clipped by 3 bases and J by 6 bases; unmatched bases: 5. The receptor was isolated from an adult with COVID-19. This chain links TRBV7-8 with TRBJ2-7; 10 nucleotides line up with TRBD2. Sequencing was carried out using naive CD4+ T cells from PBMCs, cultured in vitro. As for subset: naive CD4+ T cells isolated by negative enrichment. CDR3 sequence (DNA): TGTGCCAGCAGCTTGGTAGCGGGAGGTTCCGAGCAGTACTTC. Translated: CASSLVAGGSEQYF.